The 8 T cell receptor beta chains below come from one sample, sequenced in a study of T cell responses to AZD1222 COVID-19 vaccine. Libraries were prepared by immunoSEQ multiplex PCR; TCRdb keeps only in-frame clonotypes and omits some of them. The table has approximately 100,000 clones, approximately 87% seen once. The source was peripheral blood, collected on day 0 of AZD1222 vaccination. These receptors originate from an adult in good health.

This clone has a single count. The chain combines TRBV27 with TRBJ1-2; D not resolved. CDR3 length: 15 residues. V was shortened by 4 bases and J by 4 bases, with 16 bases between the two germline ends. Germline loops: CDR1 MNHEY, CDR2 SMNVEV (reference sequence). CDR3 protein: CASSSTLGNLYGYTF. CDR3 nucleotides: TGTGCCAGCAGTTCCACCCTCGGAAACCTCTATGGCTACACCTTC.

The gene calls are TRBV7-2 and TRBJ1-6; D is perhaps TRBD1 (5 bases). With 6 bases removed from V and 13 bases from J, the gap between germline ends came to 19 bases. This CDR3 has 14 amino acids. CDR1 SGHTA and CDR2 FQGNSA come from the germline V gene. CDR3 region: CASRNPGASSPLHF. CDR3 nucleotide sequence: TGTGCCAGCAGAAACCCCGGGGCCTCCTCGCCCCTCCACTTT.

DNA for the CDR3: TGTGCCAGCAGTTATTCTCCACCACAGATAAACTATGGCTACACCTTC. Amino acid sequence: CASSYSPPQINYGYTF. This chain connects TRBV6-2 or TRBV6-3 to TRBJ1-2, with D hard to call. V dropped 3 bases and J dropped 2 bases, with 16 bases sitting between them. This CDR3 is built from 16 residues. CDR1 is MNHEY, CDR2 SVGEGT, per germline.

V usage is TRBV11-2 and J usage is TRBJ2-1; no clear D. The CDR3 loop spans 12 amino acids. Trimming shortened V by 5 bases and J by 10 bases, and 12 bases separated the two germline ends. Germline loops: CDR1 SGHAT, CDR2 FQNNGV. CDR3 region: CASSPRGREQFF. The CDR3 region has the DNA TGTGCCAGCAGCCCCCGCGGCAGAGAGCAGTTCTTC.

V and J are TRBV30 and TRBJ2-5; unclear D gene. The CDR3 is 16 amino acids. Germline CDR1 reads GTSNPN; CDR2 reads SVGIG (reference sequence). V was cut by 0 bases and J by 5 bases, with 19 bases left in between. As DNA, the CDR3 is TGTGCCTGGAGTGTACGAGTTTATAAGTGGTACGAGACCCAGTACTTC. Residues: CAWSVRVYKWYETQYF.

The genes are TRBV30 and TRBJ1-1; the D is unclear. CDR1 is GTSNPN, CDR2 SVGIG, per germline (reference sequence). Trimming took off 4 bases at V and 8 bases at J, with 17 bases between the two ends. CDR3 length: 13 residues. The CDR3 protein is CAWTLLGFGEAFF. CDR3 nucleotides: TGTGCCTGGACCCTACTGGGATTCGGGGAAGCTTTCTTT.

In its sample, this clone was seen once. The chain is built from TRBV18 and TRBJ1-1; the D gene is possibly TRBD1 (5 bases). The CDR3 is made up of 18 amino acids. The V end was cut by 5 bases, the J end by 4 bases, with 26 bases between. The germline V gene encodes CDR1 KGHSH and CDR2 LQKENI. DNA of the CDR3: TGTGCCAGCTCAAACTCCCCACCTCGGGGCTCGGGACCCACTGAAGCTTTCTTT. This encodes CASSNSPPRGSGPTEAFF.

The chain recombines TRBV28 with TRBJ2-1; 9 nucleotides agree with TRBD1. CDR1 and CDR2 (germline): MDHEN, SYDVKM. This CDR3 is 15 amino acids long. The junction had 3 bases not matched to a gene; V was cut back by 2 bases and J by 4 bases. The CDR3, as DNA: TGTGCCAGCAGTTTAGGGACAGGGAGATACAATGAGCAGTTCTTC. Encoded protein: CASSLGTGRYNEQFF. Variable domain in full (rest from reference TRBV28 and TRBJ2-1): DVKVTQSSRYLVKRTGEKVFLECVQDMDHENMFWYRQDPGLGLRLIYFSYDVKMKEKGDIPEGYSVSREKKERFSLILESASTNQTSMYLCASSLGTGRYNEQFFGPGTRLTVL.